Below, 27 T cell receptor beta chains from the same sample are listed, as sequenced in a study of shared clonotypes between healthy human individuals. Measured with immunoSEQ multiplex PCR; TCRdb has only the in-frame clones, and not every one. The table shows 600,000 to 750,000 clones, with less than 95% occurring only once. The sample was memory CD8+ T cells from PBMCs. Subset of the sample: CD45RO+ cells pooled with CCR7-negative TemRA cells. These receptors were collected from a man aged 18 to 30 in good health. Some clones in this sample may be carry-over from other donors' samples.

The chain carries TRBV13 and TRBJ1-1, with D unclear. Germline V gene data show CDR1 as PRHDT and CDR2 as FYEKMQ (reference sequence). CDR3 size: 14 residues. Between the trimmed V and J ends, which lost 5 bases and 2 bases, there was a span of 12 bases. CDR3 sequence reads: CASSPDRANTEAFF. The CDR3 region has the DNA TGTGCCAGCAGCCCCGACCGCGCAAACACTGAAGCTTTCTTT.

V and J are TRBV10-2 and TRBJ1-5; D remains ambiguous. Germline CDR1 reads WSHSY; CDR2 reads SAAADI. The CDR3 consists of 13 residues. V dropped 4 bases and J dropped 3 bases, with 7 bases sitting between them. DNA of the CDR3: TGCGCCAGCAGTGCCATTTTCAATCAGCCCCAGCATTTT. Translating it yields CASSAIFNQPQHF.

Points on this clone: Compared with germline, one end of the junction differs, possibly owing to a read error. The chain combines TRBV4-1 with TRBJ1-5, with D possibly matching TRBD1 (5 bases). CDR3 size: 16 residues. Germline-derived CDR1 and CDR2 are MGHRA and YSYEKL. The CDR3 protein is CASSEEPGQANQPQHF. In DNA form, the CDR3 reads TGCGCCAGCAGCGAAGAACCGGGGCAGGCAAATCAGCCCCAGCATTTT.

The gene calls are TRBV10-2 and TRBJ2-7; D remains ambiguous. The CDR3 sequence is 10 residues long. Germline CDR1 reads WSHSY; CDR2 reads SAAADI. V was shortened by 10 bases and J by 7 bases, with 11 bases between the two germline ends. This CDR3 reads CANPHGEQYF. The CDR3 nucleotides read TGCGCCAATCCGCACGGGGAGCAGTACTTC.

The rearrangement links TRBV7-8 to TRBJ2-7; no clear D. The length of the CDR3 is 12 residues. V was shortened by 3 bases and J by 7 bases, with 10 bases between the two germline ends. Germline values: CDR1 SGHVS, CDR2 FQNEAQ. The DNA for the CDR3 is TGTGCCAGCAGCTTCAACCCCCGGGAGCAGTACTTC. Its protein is CASSFNPREQYF.

This chain links TRBV27 with TRBJ2-1; 8 nucleotides match TRBD1. The CDR3 covers 18 residues. From germline, CDR1 is MNHEY and CDR2 SMNVEV (reference sequence). Losses at the gene ends were 1 base for V and 0 bases for J; bases not matched to a gene: 8. DNA for the CDR3: TGTGCCAGCAGTTTATTTACAAACAGGGGGAGCTCCTACAATGAGCAGTTCTTC. Encoded protein: CASSLFTNRGSSYNEQFF.

This chain links TRBV15 with TRBJ1-1; D is uncertain. Germline V gene sequence: CDR1 LNHNV, CDR2 YYDKDF (reference sequence). The V end was cut by 1 base, the J end by 1 base, with 7 bases between. The CDR3 loop spans 14 amino acids. The CDR3 is CATSRGAWNTEAFF. In DNA, the CDR3 is TGTGCCACCAGCAGAGGGGCTTGGAACACTGAAGCTTTCTTT.

The chain recombines TRBV5-4 with TRBJ1-1; possibly TRBD1 for D (6 bases). V lost 1 base and J 7 bases, leaving 14 bases between the germline ends. The V gene's germline CDR1 is SGHNT and CDR2 YYREEE (reference sequence). CDR3 size: 14 residues. The CDR3 nucleotides read TGTGCCAGCAGCTTGACGCTGTGGACAGATGAAGCTTTCTTT. This codes for CASSLTLWTDEAFF.

The chain employs TRBV7-9 and TRBJ2-1; D is uncertain. The CDR3 is 15 amino acids. Germline CDR1 reads SEHNR; CDR2 reads FQNEAQ (reference sequence). With 4 bases removed from V and 8 bases from J, the gap between germline ends came to 18 bases. The CDR3 here is CASSYYVGVMDEQFF. The CDR3 DNA follows: TGTGCCAGCAGCTACTACGTTGGGGTTATGGATGAGCAGTTCTTC.

The chain recombines TRBV29-1 with TRBJ1-2, with D unresolved. V lost 3 bases and J 8 bases, leaving 13 bases between the germline ends. CDR1 and CDR2 from the germline V gene are SQVTM and ANQGSEA. This CDR3 has 12 amino acids. The CDR3 DNA reads as TGCAGCGTTGATATGGCAGGATGGGGCTACACCTTC. Its protein product is CSVDMAGWGYTF.

The V gene is TRBV28, the J gene TRBJ1-3; D call uncertain. The CDR3 has 16 residues. Looked up from germline, CDR1 is MDHEN and CDR2 is SYDVKM. V was shortened by 2 bases and J by 5 bases, with 16 bases between the two germline ends. CDR3 loop: CASSLRVLGSRNTIYF. The CDR3 DNA is TGTGCCAGCAGTTTACGGGTTCTCGGATCGAGAAACACCATATATTTT.

The chain recombines TRBV29-1 with TRBJ2-7, with D unclear. This CDR3 comprises 15 residues. Germline values: CDR1 SQVTM, CDR2 ANQGSEA. Trimming pared 7 bases from V and 5 bases from J, leaving 24 bases between. Written as DNA, the CDR3 is TGCAGCGCCTTACCATCAGACCTTGGACGGAACGAGCAGTACTTC. The encoded protein is CSALPSDLGRNEQYF.

The chain has TRBV21-1 and TRBJ1-4; the table's D call of TRBD1 was not tested on the DNA. TRBV21-1 is deemed a pseudogene. The CDR3 sequence is 12 residues long. DNA for the CDR3: TGTGCCGGGGCCGGCGGTAATGAAAAACTGTTTTTT. Its translation: CAGAGGNEKLFF.

As regards this clone: The identical CDR3 is also encoded by other nucleotide sequences in the sample. The chain combines TRBV27 with TRBJ1-1; no definite D call. The V end lost 4 bases, the J end lost 1 base, and 4 bases lay between the germline ends. Per germline, CDR1 MNHEY and CDR2 SMNVEV (reference sequence). This CDR3 is 12 amino acids long. CDR3 coding DNA: TGTGCCAGCAGTTCAGGGAACACTGAAGCTTTCTTT. It encodes CASSSGNTEAFF.

The chain joins TRBV7-9 to TRBJ1-2; D may be TRBD1 (5 bases). Germline loops: CDR1 SEHNR, CDR2 FQNEAQ (reference sequence). The CDR3 extends over 16 amino acids. V shed 2 bases and J shed 0 bases, with 13 bases lying between them. CDR3 sequence reads: CASSLLQDLPNYGYTF. The CDR3 nucleotides are TGTGCCAGCAGCTTATTACAGGATCTACCTAACTATGGCTACACCTTC.

The chain couples TRBV7-8 to TRBJ2-2; no clear D gene. This CDR3 contains 15 residues. The germline gives CDR1 SGHVS, CDR2 FQNEAQ. Trimming cost V 10 bases and J 6 bases, with 21 bases left between them. The CDR3 region has the DNA TGTGCCACCAAAGAAGGGATAAGTCTGTCCGGGGAGCTGTTTTTT. This encodes CATKEGISLSGELFF.

The genes are TRBV7-3 and TRBJ1-1, with 7 bases identical to TRBD1. This CDR3 contains 16 residues. Germline CDR1 is SGHTA and CDR2 is FQGTGA. Trimming at V came to 4 bases and at J to 0 bases, leaving 8 bases not matched to a gene. The CDR3 DNA is TGTGCCAGCAGCTCTGGGGACAGAAGCATGAACACTGAAGCTTTCTTT. Protein product: CASSSGDRSMNTEAFF.

This clone was found once. The V and J genes are TRBV4-3 and TRBJ1-3, with TRBD1 as a possible D gene (5 bases). Germline CDR1 and CDR2: LGHNA and YSLEER. The CDR3 is made up of 19 amino acids. V lost 0 bases and J lost 4, with 22 bases in between. CDR3 bases: TGCGCCAGCAGCCAAGATTTTTGGCAGGGCAGGGTGAGGGGAAACACCATATATTTT. Translated, it gives CASSQDFWQGRVRGNTIYF.

As concerns this clone: Other nucleotide sequences from this sample produce the same CDR3. V and J are TRBV27 and TRBJ2-6; D is undetermined. V lost 3 bases to trimming and J lost 0 bases, with 3 bases between them. The CDR3 runs to 14 residues. Per germline, CDR1 MNHEY and CDR2 SMNVEV (reference sequence). CDR3 sequence: CASSFSSGANVLTF. CDR3 coding DNA: TGTGCCAGCAGTTTCAGCTCTGGGGCCAACGTCCTGACTTTC.

The CDR3 coding sequence is TGTGCCAGCAGCTTACCCCCCTTAGGGACGACAGATACGCAGTATTTT. This encodes CASSLPPLGTTDTQYF. The V and J genes are TRBV7-9 and TRBJ2-3, with D possibly called TRBD1 or TRBD2 (5 bases each). There are 16 residues in the CDR3. The ends were cut back, 2 bases at V and 3 bases at J, with 15 bases in the middle. Germline CDR1 SEHNR, CDR2 FQNEAQ (reference sequence).

The gene calls are TRBV6-1 and TRBJ1-5, with D perhaps matching TRBD1 (5 bases). V shed 2 bases and J shed 3 bases, with 11 bases lying between them. The germline V gene encodes CDR1 MNHNS and CDR2 SASEGT. This CDR3 has 15 amino acids. The chain's CDR3 is CASSERGTYNQPQHF. Written as DNA, the CDR3 is TGTGCCAGCAGTGAACGGGGCACCTACAATCAGCCCCAGCATTTT.

This chain uses TRBV18 with TRBJ1-1, with no clear D. The ends were cut back, 0 bases at V and 1 base at J, with 18 bases in the middle. This CDR3 has 18 amino acids. Germline CDR1 KGHSH, CDR2 LQKENI. The CDR3 DNA reads as TGTGCCAGCTCACCACCGGCGGTTGGCAGGCCGGGGAACACTGAAGCTTTCTTT. Translating it yields CASSPPAVGRPGNTEAFF. The full variable domain, in which reference TRBV18 and TRBJ1-1 provide the parts outside the CDR3, is NAGVMQNPRHLVRRRGQEARLRCSPMKGHSHVYWYRQLPEEGLKFMVYLQKENIIDESGMPKERFSAEFPKEGPSILRIQQVVRGDSAAYFCASSPPAVGRPGNTEAFFGQGTRLTVV.

The chain has TRBV27 and TRBJ2-1; no reliable D call. Germline assignment: CDR1 MNHEY and CDR2 SMNVEV (reference sequence). V lost 3 bases and J 6 bases, leaving 9 bases between the germline ends. This CDR3 comprises 13 residues. The CDR3: CASSLSLINEQFF. The DNA of the CDR3 is TGTGCCAGCAGTTTGTCACTGATCAATGAGCAGTTCTTC.

The gene calls are TRBV7-7 and TRBJ2-2; D unclear. Looked up from germline, CDR1 is SSHAT and CDR2 is FNYEAQ (reference sequence). This CDR3 contains 12 residues. Trimming removed 4 bases from V and 4 bases from J, with 4 bases in between. The CDR3 is CASSYITGELFF. DNA for the CDR3: TGTGCCAGCAGCTACATCACCGGGGAGCTGTTTTTT.

The V and J genes are TRBV10-1 and TRBJ2-7, with 16 bases that match TRBD2. The V and J ends lost 5 bases and 4 bases, in that order; junction bases with no gene match: 14. Germline V gives CDR1 WNHNN, CDR2 SYGVQD (reference sequence). This CDR3 is built from 19 residues. CDR3: CASSWRLGTSGRARYEQYF. The CDR3 coding sequence is TGCGCCAGCAGTTGGCGTCTAGGGACTAGCGGGAGGGCCAGGTACGAGCAGTACTTC.

This rearrangement joins TRBV5-4 to TRBJ1-3, with unresolved D. This CDR3 spans 14 amino acids. Trimming removed 2 bases from V and 1 base from J, with 7 bases in between. Germline CDR1 reads SGHNT; CDR2 reads YYREEE (reference sequence). The CDR3 sequence: CASSFMGSGNTIYF. The CDR3 DNA reads as TGTGCCAGCAGCTTTATGGGGTCTGGAAACACCATATATTTT.

The chain links TRBV7-3 to TRBJ2-7, with D unresolved. Per germline, CDR1 SGHTA and CDR2 FQGTGA. This CDR3 region has 13 residues. V was shortened by 5 bases and J by 3 bases, with 11 bases between the two germline ends. The CDR3 sequence is CASSPRPGYEQYF. The CDR3 bases are TGTGCCAGCAGCCCGAGACCCGGCTACGAGCAGTACTTC.